This T cell receptor (beta chain) was sequenced for a study of blood T cell repertoires in COVID-19. In the study overall: Researchers got acute and convalescent COVID-19 samples from the United States, Italy and Spain. The cDNA or gDNA used as material had been derived from T cells, B-cell-depleted T cells, or PBMCs.

Germline CDR1 reads MNHEY; CDR2 reads SVGEGT. Trimming removed 1 base from V and 3 bases from J, with 16 bases in between. The CDR3 extends over 17 amino acids. As for this clone: Other DNA sequences from this sample encode an identical CDR3 as well.

In the authors' workflow: For nucleated cells, counts were estimated from reference gene primer amplification. Profiling relied on immunoSEQ multiplex PCR, and the TCRdb table lists in-frame clones only, not all of them. That table furnishes V, J and clone size, whereas the DNA furnished D and trimming. The sample consists of around 99,000 clones, roughly 80% of them appearing once. V gene TRBV6-2 or TRBV6-3 combines with J gene TRBJ1-5; a weak D match, TRBD1 (6 bases). The sequence was obtained from a man aged 45-60 years who had recovered from COVID-19. Sample: peripheral blood. The CDR3 DNA follows: TGTGCCAGCAGTTACTACACGGGGGGCTCCTACAATCAGCCCCAGCATTTT. Its translation: CASSYYTGGSYNQPQHF.